This T cell receptor beta chain was profiled in a study of cytomegalovirus exposure and HLA in healthy donors (dated by TCRdb to about 2017). About the investigation overall: The 650 to 750 repertoires of the first cohort and the 120 validation repertoires were produced on the same platform, according to a later analysis. To predict cytomegalovirus infection status, the study brought together high-throughput TCR immunosequencing, statistical association of individual TCRs with disease status, and machine learning. Along with the roughly 700-subject first cohort, a separate validation cohort of over 90 different subjects was used. The study aimed to test whether signatures of past pathogen exposure could be identified by cataloging public T cell receptors. Study-level results and caveats: According to the authors, the approach could potentially be generalized to other disease states and immunological phenotypes. The classifier was reported to diagnose cytomegalovirus status with high specificity and sensitivity in both the original and validation cohorts. The study gave a list of more than 150 TCR beta chains associated with cytomegalovirus. Three of the identified cytomegalovirus-associated TCR beta chains were confirmed in vitro to be specific for cytomegalovirus antigens. Across donors, most TCR sequences were observed very rarely, whereas some public TCRs were present in many individuals. Of the cluster scores, about 94% were above 0 in a later analysis, which found that TCRs clustered in the first cohort also tended to co-occur in the approximately 110 validation repertoires. A later analysis lacked HLA typing for the validation cohort, so it scored co-occurrence in that cohort across all 110 or so repertoires.

This clone showed up just once. There is no known antigen for this receptor. Qualities for individual bases were not recorded, and no much larger clone is one base off. Other DNA sequences in the sample encode the same CDR3. Inclusive of the bounding cysteine and phenylalanine, the CDR3 is 12 residues long. Kept here is only the CDR3 DNA, which spans 36 bases and is read in frame from base 1. V lost 5 bases and J lost 4 bases; the stretch between them is 8 bases long. The germline V gene specifies MDHEN as CDR1 and SYDVKM as CDR2. The library relied on the immunoSEQ multiplex PCR assay. As for the authors' bioinformatics: To diagnose cytomegalovirus status from the catalog of TCR beta chain sequences, a statistical classification framework was built. Here the immuneACCESS table is served through TCRdb, limited to in-frame sequences with V and J called. Missing clones are a known gap in these copies; in checked studies unresolved V genes cover under half, and the rest lacks a known reason. V and J calls and clone size come straight from that table; D and trimming were deduced from the DNA. The sample includes 150,000 to 200,000 clones, with about 81% observed a single time. The top ten clones comprise roughly 1.2% of the sample.

The donors were included in the validation cohort of over a hundred subjects, a group kept apart from the approximately 700-subject first cohort. The sequence derives from a woman aged 30 to 39 in good health and CMV-seronegative. Sequencing was carried out using PBMCs. The V gene is TRBV28 and the J gene is TRBJ1-2, with no confidently assigned D gene. The CDR3 amino acid sequence is: CASSRGGYGYTF. The DNA is TGTGCCAGCAGTCGGGGTGGCTATGGCTACACCTTC.